Sequencing of this TCR beta chain was carried out in a study of cytomegalovirus exposure and HLA in healthy donors. In the study overall: Falling in the Caucasian-associated ancestry cluster were 80% to 90% of under 450 genotyped donors. Study-wide points: A previous analysis found most TCR beta V segments productive roughly 90% or roughly 30% of the time. As was reported, the HLA-A and HLA-B alleles of most subjects were accurately predicted from TCR beta sequences.

The PCR employed 60 Vbeta primers together with 13 Jbeta primers. Assay: immunoSEQ multiplex PCR; the TCRdb copy retains only in-frame clones and omits some. The sample records roughly 190,000 clones, around 85% being singletons. In the case of this clone: Its target is unknown.

Specimen: PBMCs. This TCR derives from a man aged 18 to 30 in good health and CMV-seronegative.

For the CDR3, the DNA is TGCAGCGTCGGGGACAGAGCCCTTCTCTTCAACTATGGCTACACCTTC. Translating it yields CSVGDRALLFNYGYTF. The rearrangement uses TRBV29-1 and TRBJ1-2; 7 bases are shared with TRBD1. The CDR3 covers 16 residues. Germline-derived CDR1 and CDR2 are SQVTM and ANQGSEA. Trimming removed 6 bases from V and 2 bases from J; junction bases left unmatched: 15. The variable domain in full, with the rest retrieved from reference TRBV29-1 and TRBJ1-2, is SAVISQKPSRDICQRGTSLTIQCQVDSQVTMMFWYRQQPGQSLTLIATANQGSEATYESGFVIDKFPISRPNLTFSTLTVSNMSPEDSSIYLCSVGDRALLFNYGYTFGSGTRLTVV.